Below, 5 T cell receptor beta chains from the same sample are listed, as sequenced in a study of T cells after yellow fever vaccination. MiXCR, applied by TCRdb to the 5' RACE reads, yields one record per CDR3 protein. The sample records about 360,000 distinct CDR3 sequences, approximately 5.7% being singletons. This specimen was PBMCs, taken 5 days after the yellow fever booster vaccination. These receptors originate from a man in his thirties or forties who received the YFV17D yellow fever vaccine.

This clonotype was seen many times. The J gene is TRBJ1-1, the V gene TRBV27; D remains ambiguous. The CDR3 loop spans 14 amino acids. V was shortened by 7 bases and J by 1 base, with 13 bases between the two germline ends. The germline gives CDR1 MNHEY, CDR2 SMNVEV (reference sequence). The CDR3 reads CASIPQWGNTEAFF. The DNA of the CDR3 is TGTGCCAGCATCCCCCAGTGGGGGAACACTGAAGCTTTCTTT.

There are many counts of this clonotype. The chain is built from TRBV7-2 and TRBJ1-6; 7 bases fit TRBD1. J gave up 5 bases and V 7 bases, and 5 bases lay outside the gene matches. Germline V gives CDR1 SGHTA, CDR2 FQGNSA. This CDR3 region has 14 residues. The CDR3 DNA is TGTGCCAGCACCCGGGACAGCAATAATTCACCCCTCCACTTT. Encoded protein: CASTRDSNNSPLHF.

This clonotype has at least ten counts. J is TRBJ2-1 and V is TRBV29-1; no clear D gene. The CDR3 has 13 residues. CDR1 and CDR2 from the germline V gene are SQVTM and ANQGSEA. V dropped 7 bases and J dropped 5 bases, with 15 bases sitting between them. CDR3 coding DNA: TGCAGCGCCCCTGCGCCCCCTCACAATGAGCAGTTCTTC. This gives the protein CSAPAPPHNEQFF.

This clonotype was counted a few times. The V and J genes are TRBV9 and TRBJ1-2, with 7 bases that match TRBD1. The CDR3 has 14 residues. Germline CDR1 and CDR2: SGDLS and YYNGEE. V lost 1 base and J lost 2; bases outside the gene matches: 2. The CDR3 spells CASSVMGQNYGYTF. CDR3 DNA: TGTGCCAGCAGCGTAATGGGACAGAACTATGGCTACACCTTC.

This clonotype came up a few times. In DNA form, the CDR3 reads TGTGCCAGCGGGAGACTTCCCTACGAGCAGTACTTC. Translation gives CASGRLPYEQYF. V usage is TRBV6-2 or TRBV6-3 and J usage is TRBJ2-7; weak D call: TRBD2 (5 bases). The CDR3 covers 12 residues. Germline V gene data show CDR1 as MNHEY and CDR2 as SVGEGT. The ends were cut back, 8 bases at V and 2 bases at J, with 10 bases in the middle.